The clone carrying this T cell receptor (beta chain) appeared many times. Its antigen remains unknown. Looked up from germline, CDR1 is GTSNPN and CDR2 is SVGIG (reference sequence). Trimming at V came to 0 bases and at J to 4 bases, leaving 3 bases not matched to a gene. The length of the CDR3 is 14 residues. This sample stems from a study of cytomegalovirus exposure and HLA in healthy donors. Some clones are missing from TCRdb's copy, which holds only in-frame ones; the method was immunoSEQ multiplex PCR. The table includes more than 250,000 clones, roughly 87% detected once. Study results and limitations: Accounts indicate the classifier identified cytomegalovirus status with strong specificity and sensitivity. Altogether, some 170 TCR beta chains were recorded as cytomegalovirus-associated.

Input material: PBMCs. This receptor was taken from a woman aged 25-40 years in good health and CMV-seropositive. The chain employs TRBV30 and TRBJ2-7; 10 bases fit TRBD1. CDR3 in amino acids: CAWSVGTGVYEQYF. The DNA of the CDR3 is TGTGCCTGGAGTGTCGGGACAGGGGTATACGAGCAGTACTTC.